This TCR beta chain came from a study of shared clonotypes between healthy human individuals. Sorted-subset replicate PCR reactions contained roughly 200 ng DNA, corresponding to approximately 30,000 T cell genomes. Profiled with immunoSEQ multiplex PCR; TCRdb holds only in-frame clones, not every one. Of about 2.3 million clones listed, more than 85% are singletons. CDR1 and CDR2 (germline): SGHVS, FNYEAQ. V was clipped by 6 bases and J by 2 bases, with 3 bases between them. There are 11 residues in the CDR3. This sequence originates from a man in his late teens or twenties in good health. Some clones in this sample may be carry-over from other donors' samples. The rearrangement joins TRBV7-6 to TRBJ2-3; no clear D gene. The sample consisted of naive CD4+ T cells from PBMCs. Subset described: CD45RA+ positively selected. This chain's CDR3 is CASSNTDTQYF. Written as DNA, the CDR3 is TGTGCCAGCAGTAACACAGATACGCAGTATTTT.